The clone carrying this T cell receptor (beta chain) was counted between two and nine times. The data originate from a study of blood T cell repertoires in COVID-19. Study background: The United States, Italy and Spain provided the acute and convalescent COVID-19 samples. PBMCs, B-cell-depleted T cells, or T cells were the source of the cDNA or gDNA that made up the material.

Participant-given clinical history determined each cohort assignment. Produced via immunoSEQ multiplex PCR; TCRdb's table is partial and in-frame only. The data show 300,000 to 350,000 clones, 80% to 90% seen once. Germline CDR1 is SQVTM and CDR2 is ANQGSEA. This CDR3 contains 12 residues. V lost 7 bases to trimming and J lost 4 bases; unmatched junction nucleotides: 4. The sample comprised PBMCs or T cells enriched from blood (not recorded which). The J gene is TRBJ1-5, the V gene TRBV29-1; TRBD1 agrees at 7 bases. This sequence was found in a woman aged 18-29 years who had recovered from COVID-19. CDR3 sequence (DNA): TGCAGCGCACAGGGGTATAATCAGCCCCAGCATTTT. Residues: CSAQGYNQPQHF.